The 10 T cell receptor beta chains below all came from one sample that was sequenced in a study of blood T cell repertoires in COVID-19. Repertoires were generated with immunoSEQ multiplex PCR, while TCRdb's copy carries only in-frame clones and drops some. This table holds about 150,000 clones, approximately 91% found once. The sequencing input was peripheral blood. These receptors all come from a human donor in a cohort sampled during active COVID-19.

The J gene is TRBJ2-1, the V gene TRBV19; possibly TRBD2 for D (7 bases). The V end was cut by 10 bases, the J end by 8 bases, with 18 bases between. The CDR3 covers 13 residues. Germline CDR1 LNHDA, CDR2 SQIVND (reference sequence). In DNA form, the CDR3 reads TGTGCCACCAGGACAGTTGGGAGGGATGAGCAGTTCTTC. Its translation: CATRTVGRDEQFF. Full variable domain (missing parts from reference TRBV19 and TRBJ2-1): DGGITQSPKYLFRKEGQNVTLSCEQNLNHDAMYWYRQDPGQGLRLIYYSQIVNDFQKGDIAEGYSVSREKKESFPLTVTSAQKNPTAFYLCATRTVGRDEQFFGPGTRLTVL.

V and J are TRBV9 and TRBJ2-5; 7 nucleotides align to TRBD2. Germline V CDR1 and CDR2: SGDLS, YYNGEE. V lost 0 bases to trimming and J lost 2 bases; unmatched junction nucleotides: 7. This CDR3 contains 16 residues. The CDR3 DNA reads TGTGCCAGCAGCGTAGCTGGGGGGGGACGACAAGAGACCCAGTACTTC. Encoded protein: CASSVAGGGRQETQYF.

The chain has TRBV7-9 and TRBJ1-1; D is unresolved. Per germline, CDR1 SEHNR and CDR2 FQNEAQ (reference sequence). This CDR3 spans 11 amino acids. Trimming took off 2 bases at V and 7 bases at J, with 5 bases between the two ends. In DNA form, the CDR3 reads TGTGCCAGCAGCTTATTTAGTGAAGCTTTCTTT. Encoded protein: CASSLFSEAFF.

The chain links TRBV5-1 to TRBJ2-1; 11 bases fit TRBD2. This CDR3 is built from 16 residues. J was trimmed by 0 bases and V by 2 bases; bases with no gene match: 1. In germline, CDR1 is SGHRS, CDR2 YFSETQ. In DNA form, the CDR3 reads TGCGCCAGCAGCTTTAGCGGGAGGGCCTCCTACAATGAGCAGTTCTTC. Amino acid sequence: CASSFSGRASYNEQFF.

This rearrangement joins TRBV6-6 to TRBJ2-1, with unresolved D. V was cut by 7 bases and J by 9 bases, with 13 bases left in between. CDR3 length: 12 amino acids. The germline V gene encodes CDR1 MNHNY and CDR2 SVGAGI (reference sequence). CDR3 DNA sequence: TGTGCCAGCATCAAACGGGTCGGTGAGCAGTTCTTC. Its protein product is CASIKRVGEQFF.

This chain connects TRBV6-5 to TRBJ2-3; 7 nucleotides match TRBD2. The CDR3 has 15 amino acids. V lost 4 bases and J lost 0; bases outside the gene matches: 4. Germline loops: CDR1 MNHEY, CDR2 SVGAGI. CDR3 sequence (DNA): TGTGCCAGCAGTTTCGGGAGGCCGAGCACAGATACGCAGTATTTT. It is translated as CASSFGRPSTDTQYF.

This chain links TRBV13 with TRBJ2-7; 7 bases align to TRBD2. The CDR3 is 13 residues long. Germline V gene sequence: CDR1 PRHDT, CDR2 FYEKMQ (reference sequence). V lost 8 bases, J lost 0 bases, and 4 bases stayed unmatched. The CDR3 spells CASSGGSSYEQYF. The CDR3 DNA reads TGTGCCAGCTCTGGCGGGAGCTCCTACGAGCAGTACTTC.

The CDR3, as DNA: TGTGCCACCAGCAGAGAGCGAGCGGGGCGTTCCTACGAGCAGTACTTC. This translates into CATSRERAGRSYEQYF. The rearrangement uses TRBV15 and TRBJ2-7; 7 bases align to TRBD2. V lost 0 bases, J lost 1 base, and 6 bases stayed unmatched. The CDR3 runs to 16 residues. Germline assignment: CDR1 LNHNV and CDR2 YYDKDF (reference sequence).

This chain connects TRBV14 to TRBJ1-3; D gene ambiguous. V was trimmed by 5 bases and J by 0 bases, leaving 11 bases between them. The CDR3 consists of 15 residues. The V gene's germline CDR1 is SGHDN and CDR2 FVKESK. This CDR3 is CASSGGLSSGNTIYF. The CDR3 region has the DNA TGTGCCAGCAGCGGAGGCCTTAGCTCTGGAAACACCATATATTTT.

V and J are TRBV30 and TRBJ2-7, with TRBD2 identical over 9 bases. The CDR3 contains 14 residues. The germline V gene encodes CDR1 GTSNPN and CDR2 SVGIG (reference sequence). J was trimmed by 5 bases and V by 3 bases; bases with no gene match: 8. The CDR3 loop is CAWRIAGGRDEQYF. In DNA form, the CDR3 reads TGTGCCTGGAGAATTGCGGGAGGGAGAGACGAGCAGTACTTC.